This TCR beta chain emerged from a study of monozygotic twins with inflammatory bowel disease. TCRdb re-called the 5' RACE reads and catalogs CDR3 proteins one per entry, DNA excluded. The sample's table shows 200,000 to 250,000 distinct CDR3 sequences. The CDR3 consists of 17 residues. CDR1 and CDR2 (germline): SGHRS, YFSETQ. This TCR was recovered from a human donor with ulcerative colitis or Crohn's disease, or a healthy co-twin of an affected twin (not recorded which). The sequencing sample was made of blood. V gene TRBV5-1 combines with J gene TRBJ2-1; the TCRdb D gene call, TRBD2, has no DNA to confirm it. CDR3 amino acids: CASSWRVRPNSYNEQFF.